A selection of T cell receptor beta chains follows, all from one sample in a study of shared clonotypes between healthy human individuals. Clones were read by immunoSEQ multiplex PCR, and TCRdb kept only the in-frame ones, dropping some. The sample yields 2 million to 2.5 million clones, under 95% seen once. Sequencing was carried out using naive CD4+ T cells from PBMCs. The receptors originated from a man in his late teens or twenties in good health. Some clones in this sample may be carry-over from other donors' samples. Both conserved end residues are trimmed from each CDR3. The order of the fields is V gene, J gene, CDR3 protein.

TRBV4-1	TRBJ2-7	ASSQEGRKGAYEQY
TRBV4-1	TRBJ1-2	ASSQDGPGFYGYT
TRBV29-1	TRBJ1-3	SVAVNSGNTIY
TRBV5-1	TRBJ2-5	ASSLARQQETQY
TRBV4-2	TRBJ1-1	ASSRQGSVTEAF
TRBV15	TRBJ1-1	ATSRGGILSTEAF
TRBV28	TRBJ2-7	VSSTSSPYEQY
TRBV5-4	TRBJ2-2	ASSLDRLNTGELF
TRBV25-1	TRBJ2-5	ASSEQGQETQY
TRBV7-6	TRBJ1-2	ASSTPTPGQGIYGYT
TRBV28	TRBJ1-6	ASSGTAVSPLH
TRBV30	TRBJ2-7	AWSPSGGSYEQY
TRBV7-3	TRBJ2-1	ASSYRTSGLLDEQF
TRBV28	TRBJ2-7	ASSPGAPPCEQY
TRBV5-1	TRBJ2-7	ASSTSYEQY
TRBV27	TRBJ2-5	ASSFGQEETQY
TRBV5-4	TRBJ2-3	ASSAPSTDTQY
TRBV5-3	TRBJ1-2	ARSPRDRDYGYT
TRBV14	TRBJ2-1	ASSQGAGTRHEQF
TRBV5-1	TRBJ2-7	ASSLVSSGSYEQY
TRBV7-9	TRBJ2-7	ASSLGAGTGGVEQY
TRBV5-6	TRBJ1-4	ASSLEGTADTTNEKLF
TRBV20-1	TRBJ2-3	SARTGDTQY
TRBV28	TRBJ2-7	ASSSRTLDEQY
TRBV19	TRBJ1-5	ASSIGGYNQPQH
TRBV18	TRBJ1-4	ASSEADWTGGAGKLF
TRBV4-1	TRBJ1-1	ASSQLNGGIAEAF
TRBV7-2	TRBJ2-5	ASAGGLQETQY
TRBV2	TRBJ2-5	AIRFQLARMGQETQY
TRBV29-1	TRBJ2-5	SATPIGRGGLGETQY
TRBV21-1	TRBJ2-2	ASSERERGFTGELF
TRBV6-5	TRBJ2-7	ASSYSEAGDSEQY
TRBV4-2	TRBJ2-2	ASSRSGLAGGSGTGELF
TRBV7-2	TRBJ1-1	ASSLAEAF
TRBV29-1	TRBJ2-3	SVLPGSTDTQY
TRBV29-1	TRBJ1-1	SVRGGGNEAF
TRBV9	TRBJ1-4	ASIGPDATNEKLF
TRBV15	TRBJ2-5	ATSRGRGLAETQY
TRBV2	TRBJ2-7	ASSLGQGVYEQY
TRBV29-1	TRBJ1-2	SVEASGYT
TRBV6-1	TRBJ2-7	ASRFIAGGSYEQY
TRBV28	TRBJ1-1	ASKRGENTEAF
TRBV7-9	TRBJ1-1	ASNRGQVDTEAF
TRBV11-2	TRBJ1-2	ASSISDGYGYT
TRBV5-6	TRBJ2-7	ASSQRGPLSYEQY
TRBV5-4	TRBJ2-2	ASSLGGLAGTGGELF
TRBV5-1	TRBJ2-5	ASSLLSLAGEGWETQY
TRBV5-1	TRBJ2-1	ASSRDLRSYNEQF
TRBV11-2	TRBJ2-2	ASRLRVLGELF